This TCR beta chain was recorded in a study of blood T cell repertoires in COVID-19 (dated by TCRdb to 2020 to 2021). The study in broad terms: Collaborator samples came from the United States, Italy and Spain and covered acute and convalescent phases of COVID-19. The material from the prospective study consisted of cDNA or gDNA derived from T cells, B-cell-depleted T cells, or PBMCs. Deeply sampled blood TCRbeta repertoires from subjects exposed to, actively infected with, or recovered from COVID-19 were included in the dataset. The repertoires were released in a freely available public database intended as a resource for research on the immune response to SARS-CoV-2. The samples were drawn from two sources: the first 160 participants of the ongoing ImmuneRACE study, and approximately 1,300 subjects contributed by 6 global collaborators. Nearly every sample came with metadata listing a de-identified subject ID, COVID-19 status, age in years and sex. Where available, HLA class I and class II types were obtained from metadata supplied by the sample provider rather than from assay-based typing.

Participants in the prospective study were aged roughly 18 to 100 years, lived in about two dozen United States geographic areas, and enrolled through a virtual design. Cohort assignment in the prospective study relied on participant-reported clinical history from a screening survey and a study questionnaire. ImmuneRACE Cohort 3 recovered participants were defined by two consecutive negative NP/OP PCR tests, healthcare professional clearance, or symptom resolution. Each participant in the prospective study had whole blood, serum and a nasopharyngeal or oropharyngeal swab collected by mobile phlebotomists. Additional blood draws and questionnaires over an approximately two-month period could optionally be provided by prospective study participants. Before DNA extraction, blood samples from the prospective study were shipped at room temperature or frozen. General conclusions and limits of the study: The quantity of clinical and demographic metadata differed by source and by participant and was supplied without curation.

The germline V gene provides CDR1 SGHTA and CDR2 FQGNSA. Counted from cysteine to phenylalanine, this CDR3 has 16 amino acids. Left in the record is the CDR3 DNA by itself, 48 bases read in frame from the first base. The junction carries 15 bases between V and J, which are trimmed by 4 bases and 2 bases respectively. This clone was detected only a few times. The clone's antigen remains unknown. Base qualities are missing; no much larger clone stands one base away. TCRbeta CDR3 regions were amplified from genomic DNA using the immunoSEQ Assay, a bias-controlled multiplex PCR. The authors' pipeline ran thus. The number of nucleated cells in each sample was estimated from the amplification of reference gene primers within the assay. Sequence reads were collapsed and filtered to measure the absolute abundance of every unique TCRbeta CDR3 rearrangement. For each sample, productive Simpson clonality was calculated as the square root of Simpson's diversity index over productive rearrangements. This is the immuneACCESS table as TCRdb keeps it, with only in-frame sequences that have V and J called. A part of the clones is gone; compared with another copy, unresolved V genes explain less than half, and the rest is unexplained. V and J calls plus clone size are reproduced from that table; the DNA served to infer D and trimming. The sample table holds approximately 350,000 clones, of which roughly 87% were seen once. 2.5% to 3% of the sample is in the top ten clones.

This sequence was found in a woman aged 25 to 39 who had recovered from COVID-19. The chain was built from TRBV7-2 and TRBJ2-1; the D gene remains uncertain. Sequenced: PBMCs or T cells enriched from blood (not recorded which). The CDR3 here reads CASSSGPRITYNEQFF. The nucleotides are TGTGCCAGCAGCTCTGGCCCCCGAATAACCTACAATGAGCAGTTCTTC.